The rows below give T cell receptor beta chains drawn from one sample of a study of breast tumors, draining lymph nodes, adjacent tissues. TCRdb re-analysed the multiplex PCR reads in MiXCR, keeping a single row per CDR3 protein. The data show about 180,000 distinct CDR3 sequences, roughly a third seen once. Sequenced sample: axillary lymph node tissue. These receptors were taken from a female donor with breast cancer. Some clones in this sample may be carry-over from other donors' samples. Both conserved end residues are part of each CDR3. The D gene is left open where the match is weak. Clone size is stated in some rows and not others, as once, few, many or a class when expanded.

abundance,d_gene,j_gene,v_gene,CDR3aa,CDR3nt
-,-,TRBJ2-7,TRBV7-8,CASSSVSGTTYEQHF,TGTGCCAGCAGCTCCGTGTCCGGAACTACCTACGAGCAGCACTTC
few,TRBD1,TRBJ1-2,TRBV2,CASSASGTGGYGYTF,TGTGCCAGCAGTGCCTCCGGGACAGGGGGTTATGGCTACACCTTC
many,-,TRBJ1-4,TRBV2,CASSRTPRDEKLFF,TGTGCCAGCAGTAGAACTCCCCGGGATGAAAAACTGTTTTTT
-,TRBD1,TRBJ2-3,TRBV5-1,CASSTTSGTPQGAVGSTDTQYF,TGCGCCAGCAGCACAACTTCCGGGACCCCCCAGGGGGCTGTCGGTAGCACAGATACGCAGTATTTT
-,TRBD1,TRBJ1-2,TRBV7-8,CASSPANQGVGGYPF,TGTGCCAGCAGCCCCGCGAACCAGGGGGTTGGAGGCTACCCCTTC
many,-,TRBJ2-7,TRBV11-2,CASSLDLDSTYEQYF,TGTGCCAGCAGCTTAGATCTTGACAGTACCTACGAGCAGTACTTC
-,TRBD1,TRBJ2-7,TRBV29-1,CSQGQADSYEQYF,TGCAGCCAAGGACAGGCGGATTCCTACGAGCAGTACTTC
many,-,TRBJ2-5,TRBV7-2,CASSLVPGSDQYF,TGTGCCAGCAGCTTAGTTCCGGGATCGGACCAGTACTTC
-,TRBD1,TRBJ1-4,TRBV2,CASSLRDREGEKLFF,TGTGCCAGCAGTCTCCGGGACAGGGAGGGTGAAAAACTGTTTTTT
-,TRBD2,TRBJ2-3,TRBV5-4,CASSLGKGRADTQYF,TGTGCCAGCAGCTTGGGTAAGGGGAGGGCAGATACGCAGTATTTT
-,TRBD2,TRBJ2-1,TRBV11-3,CASSPPGGYRAGGSYNEQFF,TGTGCCAGCAGCCCTCCCGGGGGCTACAGGGCGGGAGGCTCCTACAATGAGCAGTTCTTC
many,-,TRBJ2-5,TRBV7-6,CASSSGYRAVGTQYF,TGTGCCAGCAGCTCCGGCTACAGGGCGGTAGGGACCCAGTACTTC
many,-,TRBJ1-5,TRBV24-1,CATSDLSNQPQHF,TGTGCCACCAGTGACTTAAGCAATCAGCCCCAGCATTTT
-,-,TRBJ1-2,TRBV20-1,CSAREEGGQRGGYTF,TGCAGTGCTAGAGAAGAGGGGGGCCAGCGCGGTGGCTACACCTTC
many,-,TRBJ1-6,TRBV12-3/TRBV12-4,CASRIDNSPLHF,TGTGCCAGCAGAATCGATAATTCACCCCTCCACTTT
many,-,TRBJ2-2,TRBV12-3/TRBV12-4,CASSFFDTGELFF,TGTGCCAGCAGTTTTTTTGACACCGGGGAGCTGTTTTTT
many,-,TRBJ2-7,TRBV10-3,CAISEADATEQYF,TGTGCCATCAGTGAGGCAGATGCCACCGAGCAGTACTTC
-,-,TRBJ1-3,TRBV7-9,CASSYRGDTIYF,TGTGCCAGCAGTTACCGGGGTGACACCATATATTTT
-,TRBD1,TRBJ1-2,TRBV20-1,CSEPGQGDGYTF,TGCAGTGAGCCGGGACAGGGTGATGGCTACACCTTC
once,-,TRBJ1-1,TRBV12-3/TRBV12-4,CASSLTAMNTEAFF,TGTGCCAGCAGTTTAACAGCAATGAACACTGAAGCTTTCTTT
-,TRBD2,TRBJ2-7,TRBV6-5,CASSHGTSGDEQYF,TGTGCCAGCAGTCATGGGACTAGCGGCGACGAGCAGTACTTC
many,-,TRBJ1-2,TRBV12-3/TRBV12-4,CASSSGTNGYTF,TGTGCCAGCAGTTCCGGGACAAACGGCTACACCTTC
-,-,TRBJ1-1,TRBV7-2,CASSLVFENTEAFF,TGTGCCAGCAGCTTAGTTTTCGAGAACACTGAAGCTTTCTTT
many,-,TRBJ2-1,TRBV2,CATTLETDEQFF,TGTGCCACCACCCTAGAAACCGATGAGCAGTTCTTC
many,-,TRBJ2-3,TRBV7-2,CASSLGLASYTQYF,TGTGCCAGCAGCTTAGGGCTAGCCTCCTATACGCAGTATTTT
-,TRBD2,TRBJ2-7,TRBV2,CASSRRGLDYEQYF,TGCGCCAGCAGCCGGAGGGGACTAGACTACGAGCAGTACTTC
many,TRBD1,TRBJ2-2,TRBV29-1,CSTSASDRVNTGELFF,TGCAGTACCTCCGCCTCCGACAGGGTGAACACCGGGGAGCTGTTTTTT
-,TRBD2,TRBJ2-3,TRBV20-1,CSAHRGGRAAGTERFGTNTDTQYF,TGCAGTGCCCACCGCGGGGGGAGGGCTGCTGGCACAGAGCGGTTCGGGACCAACACAGATACGCAGTATTTT
-,-,TRBJ1-1,TRBV6-5,CASSQGRTTMNTEAFF,TGTGCCAGCAGCCAAGGACGGACGACTATGAACACTGAAGCTTTCTTT
many,TRBD1,TRBJ2-3,TRBV11-3,CASSSPFSDRGQAGTDTQYF,TGTGCCAGCAGCTCGCCCTTCTCGGACAGGGGACAGGCGGGGACAGATACGCAGTATTTT
many,-,TRBJ2-7,TRBV20-1,CSARPARGTYEQYF,TGCAGTGCTAGGCCAGCGAGAGGTACCTACGAGCAGTACTTC
many,-,TRBJ1-2,TRBV20-1,CSARGHLEFGYTF,TGCAGTGCTAGAGGACACTTGGAGTTTGGCTACACCTTC
many,-,TRBJ1-2,TRBV30,CAWSVRRVSGYTF,TGTGCCTGGAGTGTACGCAGGGTGAGCGGCTACACCTTC
many,TRBD1,TRBJ2-3,TRBV19,CASSLRDRFFTQYF,TGTGCCAGTAGTTTAAGGGACAGATTCTTTACGCAGTATTTT
many,TRBD2,TRBJ2-1,TRBV2,CASSGTSGGYNEQFF,TGTGCCAGCAGTGGGACTAGCGGGGGGTACAATGAGCAGTTCTTC
many,-,TRBJ2-2,TRBV7-2,CASSIQGGLNTGELFF,TGTGCCAGCAGCATCCAGGGCGGACTGAACACCGGGGAGCTGTTTTTT
few,-,TRBJ2-2,TRBV6-1,CASGENTGELFF,TGTGCCAGCGGAGAAAACACCGGGGAGCTGTTTTTT
-,-,TRBJ1-2,TRBV20-1,CSASGLAGGGYTF,TGCAGTGCTTCCGGACTAGCGGGAGGGGGCTACACCTTC
-,TRBD2,TRBJ2-3,TRBV6-6,CASSHSNLAGRLGDTQYF,TGTGCCAGCAGCCACTCGAACCTAGCGGGAAGGCTGGGGGATACGCAGTATTTT
many,-,TRBJ1-5,TRBV4-1,CASSQDIGRVLPQHF,TGCGCCAGCAGCCAAGACATCGGCAGGGTTCTGCCCCAGCATTTT
few,-,TRBJ1-2,TRBV25-1,CASSDRGTYYGYTF,TGTGCCAGCAGTGACCGGGGAACCTACTATGGCTACACCTTC